The T cell receptor (beta chain) described here comes from a study of blood T cell repertoires in COVID-19. With 3 bases removed from V and 7 bases from J, the gap between germline ends came to 9 bases. The germline V gene encodes CDR1 ENHRY and CDR2 SYGVKD. The length of the CDR3 is 12 residues. Profiled with immunoSEQ multiplex PCR; TCRdb holds only in-frame clones, not every one. Of approximately 45,000 clones detected, around 85% appear once; the ten largest clones hold 12% to 15%. The sequence derives from a human donor in a cohort sampled during active COVID-19. J is TRBJ1-2 and V is TRBV10-3, with D unclear. Sequenced sample: peripheral blood. CDR3 coding DNA: TGTGCCATCAGTGACGGGGTGGGTGGCTACACCTTC. Its translation: CAISDGVGGYTF.